The T cell receptor (beta chain) described here comes from a study of CD8 T cells in ankylosing spondylitis. Points from the study as a whole: There was reportedly significant enrichment of clones that were disease-linked in matched ankylosing spondylitis synovial fluid.

The V end lost 4 bases, the J end lost 1 base, and 11 bases lay between the germline ends. The CDR3 spans 15 residues. Germline assignment: CDR1 MGHRA and CDR2 YSYEKL. Quantitative 5'-RACE with molecular barcodes generated TCR beta libraries. TCRdb used MiXCR to reprocess the 5' RACE reads, holding one entry per CDR3 protein. The table includes approximately 350,000 distinct CDR3 sequences, more than 20% detected once. On this clonotype itself: The antigen is undetermined.

The material sequenced was blood, either unsorted or a sorted T cell fraction (not recorded which). This TCR was recovered from a male donor with ankylosing spondylitis or in good health (not recorded which). The chain employs TRBV4-1 and TRBJ1-3; D gene unclear. The CDR3 nucleotides are TGCGCCAGCAGCCTCGGAAGGGCTTCTGGAAACACCATATATTTT. This codes for CASSLGRASGNTIYF.